The 21 T cell receptor beta chains below all came from one sample that was sequenced in a study of cytomegalovirus exposure and HLA in healthy donors. The PCR made use of 60 Vbeta and 13 Jbeta primers. This table comes from immunoSEQ multiplex PCR, and its TCRdb copy is limited to in-frame clones, with some not included. The data contain approximately 120,000 clones, roughly 66% of them seen just once; the ten biggest clones take up 4.8%. Sequencing was carried out using PBMCs. These TCRs come from a man aged 55 to 70 in good health and CMV-seropositive.

This sequence joins TRBV30 and TRBJ2-5; 10 bases are shared with TRBD2. Germline CDR1 and CDR2: GTSNPN and SVGIG (reference sequence). This CDR3 contains 13 residues. J gave up 4 bases and V 3 bases, and 2 bases lay outside the gene matches. The CDR3 DNA reads as TGTGCCTGGAGACTAGCGGGGACAGAGACCCAGTACTTC. It specifies CAWRLAGTETQYF.

On this clone: The same CDR3 also results from other DNA sequences found in this sample. This sequence joins TRBV6-5 and TRBJ2-3; 7 bases line up with TRBD1. J was trimmed by 1 base and V by 2 bases; bases with no gene match: 0. Germline V gene data show CDR1 as MNHEY and CDR2 as SVGAGI. The CDR3 is 14 residues long. This CDR3 is CASSYRGRTDTQYF. The CDR3, as DNA: TGTGCCAGCAGTTACAGGGGGCGCACAGATACGCAGTATTTT.

This chain connects TRBV5-1 to TRBJ2-2; 8 bases align to TRBD1. This CDR3 is 16 amino acids long. The V gene's germline CDR1 is SGHRS and CDR2 YFSETQ. Germline trimming cut 1 base from V and 6 bases from J; bases unmatched to any gene: 8. The CDR3 loop reads CASSLWSTGDAGELFF. CDR3 DNA sequence: TGCGCCAGCAGCTTGTGGTCGACAGGGGACGCCGGGGAGCTGTTTTTT. The whole variable domain, remainder taken from reference TRBV5-1 and TRBJ2-2, is KAGVTQTPRYLIKTRGQQVTLSCSPISGHRSVSWYQQTPGQGLQFLFEYFSETQRNKGNFPGRFSGRQFSNSRSEMNVSTLELGDSALYLCASSLWSTGDAGELFFGEGSRLTVL.

This clone was counted only a few times. The rearrangement uses TRBV6-6 and TRBJ1-5; D remains ambiguous. The CDR3 is made up of 13 amino acids. Looked up from germline, CDR1 is MNHNY and CDR2 is SVGAGI (reference sequence). V shed 4 bases and J shed 3 bases, with 7 bases lying between them. The CDR3, as DNA: TGTGCCAGCAGTTCGCGAATCAATCAGCCCCAGCATTTT. Protein: CASSSRINQPQHF.

The gene calls are TRBV2 and TRBJ2-1; TRBD1 matches at 11 bases. V trimming: 6 bases; J trimming: 3 bases; junction bases outside the gene matches: 4. Germline V gene sequence: CDR1 SNHLY, CDR2 FYNNEI. The CDR3 sequence is 15 residues long. The CDR3, as DNA: TGTGCCAGCAGGGATGGGACAGGGGGCTACAATGAGCAGTTCTTC. Translated, it gives CASRDGTGGYNEQFF.

The J gene is TRBJ1-2, the V gene TRBV7-9, with unresolved D. V lost 0 bases to trimming and J lost 6 bases, with 14 bases between them. Germline values: CDR1 SEHNR, CDR2 FQNEAQ (reference sequence). The CDR3 extends over 15 amino acids. The CDR3 spells CASSLALPEIDGYTF. CDR3 bases: TGTGCCAGCAGCTTAGCGCTCCCGGAGATTGATGGCTACACCTTC.

This sequence joins TRBV25-1 and TRBJ1-1; D call uncertain. Germline values: CDR1 MGHDK, CDR2 SYGVNS. The V end was cut by 4 bases, the J end by 10 bases, with 7 bases between. This CDR3 comprises 10 residues. For the CDR3, the DNA is TGTGCCAGCAGTGGCGCAACAGCTTTCTTT. This codes for CASSGATAFF.

V gene TRBV10-3 combines with J gene TRBJ2-2, with 11 bases aligning to TRBD1. The length of the CDR3 is 20 residues. Germline values: CDR1 ENHRY, CDR2 SYGVKD. With V trimmed by 4 bases and J by 1 base, 14 bases remained unmatched. The CDR3 DNA reads as TGTGCCATCAGTGGGGCCCTATTATCCGGGACAGGGGGGAACACCGGGGAGCTGTTTTTT. Translation: CAISGALLSGTGGNTGELFF.

This chain connects TRBV7-9 to TRBJ1-2, with 9 bases identical to TRBD1. Germline CDR1 SEHNR, CDR2 FQNEAQ (reference sequence). J lost 1 base, V lost 3 bases, and 0 bases had no gene match. This CDR3 comprises 14 residues. The DNA for the CDR3 is TGTGCCAGCAGCTTGGGACAGGGTAACTATGGCTACACCTTC. Encoded protein: CASSLGQGNYGYTF.

The chain uses TRBV5-6 and TRBJ2-5; a possible D gene is TRBD1 (5 bases). The CDR3 spans 15 residues. The V and J ends lost 2 bases and 2 bases respectively, with 13 bases between them. Germline loops: CDR1 SGHDT, CDR2 YYEEEE. The CDR3 region has the DNA TGTGCCAGCAGCTTCCCGACAGACAGTCAAGAGACCCAGTACTTC. Protein: CASSFPTDSQETQYF.

The V and J genes are TRBV4-1 and TRBJ1-2; no clear D gene. The CDR3 runs 12 residues. CDR1 and CDR2 from the germline V gene are MGHRA and YSYEKL. V was pared by 4 bases and J by 1 base, with 4 bases between. This chain's CDR3 is CASSLNNYGYTF. Written as DNA, the CDR3 is TGCGCCAGCAGCCTCAATAACTATGGCTACACCTTC.

This clone came up a few times. The chain recombines TRBV2 with TRBJ2-5; D might be TRBD1 (6 bases). The CDR3 sequence is 12 residues long. V dropped 8 bases and J dropped 5 bases, with 12 bases sitting between them. The germline CDR1 and CDR2 sequences are SNHLY and FYNNEI. The CDR3 DNA reads TGTGCCAGCGAGACAGGCATGGAGACCCAGTACTTC. Translating gives CASETGMETQYF.

The chain recombines TRBV7-6 with TRBJ1-6; 7 nucleotides align to TRBD1. Looked up from germline, CDR1 is SGHVS and CDR2 is FNYEAQ. CDR3 size: 15 residues. Germline trimming cut 1 base from V and 8 bases from J; bases unmatched to any gene: 5. The CDR3 protein is CASSLGGGAYSPLHF. In nucleotides, the CDR3 is TGTGCCAGCAGCTTAGGAGGGGGCGCGTATTCACCCCTCCACTTT.

The rearrangement links TRBV19 to TRBJ2-3, with 7 bases that match TRBD2. This CDR3 is 16 amino acids long. Losses at the gene ends were 2 bases for V and 4 bases for J; bases not matched to a gene: 9. Germline V lookup: CDR1 LNHDA, CDR2 SQIVND (reference sequence). CDR3 amino acids: CASSISSAGESDTQYF. DNA for the CDR3: TGTGCCAGTAGTATATCTTCGGCGGGGGAGTCAGATACGCAGTATTTT.

The genes are TRBV4-2 and TRBJ2-3; 8 nucleotides match TRBD2. Germline lookup yields CDR1 LGHNA and CDR2 YNFKEQ. CDR3 length equals 14 residues. The ends lost 1 base at V and 6 bases at J; junction bases unmatched: 3. Here the CDR3 DNA reads TGTGCCAGCAGCCAAGCGGGGGGGGTGGATACGCAGTATTTT. Amino acids: CASSQAGGVDTQYF.

V and J are TRBV4-1 and TRBJ2-7; tentative D call: TRBD2 (5 bases). CDR3 length: 15 residues. Trimming took off 1 base at V and 2 bases at J, with 12 bases between the two ends. Germline lookup yields CDR1 MGHRA and CDR2 YSYEKL. CDR3 region: CASSQGERSTYEQYF. DNA for the CDR3: TGCGCCAGCAGCCAAGGTGAGCGGTCCACCTACGAGCAGTACTTC.

This chain links TRBV27 with TRBJ2-2, with D perhaps TRBD2 (5 bases). V was shortened by 3 bases and J by 4 bases, with 15 bases between the two germline ends. The CDR3 contains 16 residues. Germline loops: CDR1 MNHEY, CDR2 SMNVEV (reference sequence). As DNA, the CDR3 is TGTGCCAGCAGTTTGGACCCCCGGGGTATCACCGGGGAGCTGTTTTTT. Translated, it gives CASSLDPRGITGELFF.

The V call is TRBV19, the J call TRBJ2-1, with a weak D call TRBD2 (5 bases). The CDR3 totals 13 residues. V gave up 5 bases and J gave up 5 bases, with 10 bases separating them. Per germline, CDR1 LNHDA and CDR2 SQIVND (reference sequence). In nucleotides, the CDR3 is TGTGCCAGTAGTCTGGGAGCGAACAATGAGCAGTTCTTC. As protein: CASSLGANNEQFF. The full variable domain, completed using reference TRBV19 and TRBJ2-1, is DGGITQSPKYLFRKEGQNVTLSCEQNLNHDAMYWYRQDPGQGLRLIYYSQIVNDFQKGDIAEGYSVSREKKESFPLTVTSAQKNPTAFYLCASSLGANNEQFFGPGTRLTVL.

In this sample, this clone turned up a few times. This sequence joins TRBV19 and TRBJ2-2; 11 positions match TRBD1. V shed 7 bases and J 6 bases; nucleotides not matched to a gene: 7. The CDR3 consists of 15 residues. Germline V gene data show CDR1 as LNHDA and CDR2 as SQIVND (reference sequence). As DNA, the CDR3 is TGTGCCAGTATCGAGGACAGGGGGCTCCCCGGGGAGCTGTTTTTT. Translated, it gives CASIEDRGLPGELFF.

J is TRBJ2-3 and V is TRBV4-1, with 12 bases fitting TRBD2. The CDR3 sequence is 20 residues long. The germline CDR1 and CDR2 sequences are MGHRA and YSYEKL. Trimming at V came to 2 bases and at J to 3 bases, leaving 15 bases not matched to a gene. The CDR3 DNA reads as TGCGCCAGCAGCCAACCACCTCGCTCTAGCGGGGGGGCTTCGACAGATACGCAGTATTTT. Its protein is CASSQPPRSSGGASTDTQYF.

V is TRBV7-9 and J is TRBJ2-5; 9 bases agree with TRBD2. The ends lost 1 base at V and 4 bases at J; junction bases unmatched: 4. The germline V gene encodes CDR1 SEHNR and CDR2 FQNEAQ (reference sequence). The CDR3 is 15 residues long. The CDR3 DNA sequence: TGTGCCAGCAGCTTAGGTAGCGGGGGAGGAGAGACCCAGTACTTC. Translation: CASSLGSGGGETQYF.